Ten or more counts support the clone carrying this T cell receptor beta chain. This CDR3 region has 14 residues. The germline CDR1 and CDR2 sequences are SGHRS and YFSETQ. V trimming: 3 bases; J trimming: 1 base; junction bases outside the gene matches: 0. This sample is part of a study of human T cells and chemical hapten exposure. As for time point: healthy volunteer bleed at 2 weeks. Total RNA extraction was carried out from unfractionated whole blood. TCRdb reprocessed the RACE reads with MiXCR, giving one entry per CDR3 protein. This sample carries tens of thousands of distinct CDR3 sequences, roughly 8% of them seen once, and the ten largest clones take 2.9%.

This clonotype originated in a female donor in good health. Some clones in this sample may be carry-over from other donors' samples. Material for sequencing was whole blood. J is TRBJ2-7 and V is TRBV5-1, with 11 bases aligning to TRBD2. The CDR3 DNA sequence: TGCGCCAGCAGCTGGACTAGCGGGTCCTACGAGCAGTACTTC. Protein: CASSWTSGSYEQYF.